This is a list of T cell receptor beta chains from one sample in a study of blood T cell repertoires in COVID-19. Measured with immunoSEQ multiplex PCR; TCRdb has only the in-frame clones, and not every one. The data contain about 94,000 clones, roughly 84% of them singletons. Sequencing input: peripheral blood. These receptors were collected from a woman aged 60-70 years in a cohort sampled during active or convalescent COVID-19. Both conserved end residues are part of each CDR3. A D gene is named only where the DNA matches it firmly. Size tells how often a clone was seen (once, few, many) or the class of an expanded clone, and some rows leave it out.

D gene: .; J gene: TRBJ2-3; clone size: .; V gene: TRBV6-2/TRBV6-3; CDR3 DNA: TGTGCCAGCAGTTACGCAGGCAATACGCAGTATTTT; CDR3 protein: CASSYAGNTQYF
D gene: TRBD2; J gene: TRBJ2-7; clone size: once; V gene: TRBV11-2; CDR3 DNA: TGTGCCAGCAGCTTGGGTGCGGGAGGGCCGCACGAGCAGTACTTC; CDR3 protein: CASSLGAGGPHEQYF
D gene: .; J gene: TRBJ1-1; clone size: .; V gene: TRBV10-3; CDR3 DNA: TGTGCCATCGGCGGCGGGGGGAACACTGAAGCTTTCTTT; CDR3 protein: CAIGGGGNTEAFF
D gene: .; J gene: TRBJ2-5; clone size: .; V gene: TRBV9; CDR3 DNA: TGTGCCAGCAGCGGAACTATGCAAGAGACCCAGTACTTC; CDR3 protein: CASSGTMQETQYF
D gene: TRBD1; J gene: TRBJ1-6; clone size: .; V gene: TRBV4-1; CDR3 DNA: TGCGCCAGCAGCCAAGAATCGACAGGGAGTTTGGCTTCACCCCTCCACTTT; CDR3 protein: CASSQESTGSLASPLHF
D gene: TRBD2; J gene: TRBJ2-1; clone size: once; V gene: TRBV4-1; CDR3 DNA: TGCGCCAGCAGCCGGGGACTAACTAGCGGGAGGGCCTACAATGAGCAGTTCTTC; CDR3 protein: CASSRGLTSGRAYNEQFF
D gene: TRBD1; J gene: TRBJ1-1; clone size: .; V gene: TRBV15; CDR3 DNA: TGTGCCACCAGCCCCGGGACAGGGGTCACTGAAGCTTTCTTT; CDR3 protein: CATSPGTGVTEAFF
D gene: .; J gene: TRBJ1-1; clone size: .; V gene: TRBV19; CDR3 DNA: TGTGCCAGTAGCCGACGTTCGGGCACTGAAGCTTTCTTT; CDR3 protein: CASSRRSGTEAFF
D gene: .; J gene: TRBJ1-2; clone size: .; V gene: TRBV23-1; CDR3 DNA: TGCGCCAGCAGTCCCATAGCTAACTATGGCTACACCTTC; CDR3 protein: CASSPIANYGYTF
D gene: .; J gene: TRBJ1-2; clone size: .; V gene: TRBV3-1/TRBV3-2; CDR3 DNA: TGTGCCAGCAGCCATTTCACACAGAACTATGGCTACACCTTC; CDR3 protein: CASSHFTQNYGYTF
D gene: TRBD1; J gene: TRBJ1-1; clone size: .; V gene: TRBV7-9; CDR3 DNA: TGTGCCAGCAGCTTGACTTCCGGGACAGGGGGGGCTGAAGCTTTCTTT; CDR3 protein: CASSLTSGTGGAEAFF
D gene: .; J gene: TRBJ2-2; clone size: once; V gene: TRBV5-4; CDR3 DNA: TGTGCCAGCAGCCCCGTCGGAGGGGCCGGGAACACCGGGGAGCTGTTTTTT; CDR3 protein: CASSPVGGAGNTGELFF